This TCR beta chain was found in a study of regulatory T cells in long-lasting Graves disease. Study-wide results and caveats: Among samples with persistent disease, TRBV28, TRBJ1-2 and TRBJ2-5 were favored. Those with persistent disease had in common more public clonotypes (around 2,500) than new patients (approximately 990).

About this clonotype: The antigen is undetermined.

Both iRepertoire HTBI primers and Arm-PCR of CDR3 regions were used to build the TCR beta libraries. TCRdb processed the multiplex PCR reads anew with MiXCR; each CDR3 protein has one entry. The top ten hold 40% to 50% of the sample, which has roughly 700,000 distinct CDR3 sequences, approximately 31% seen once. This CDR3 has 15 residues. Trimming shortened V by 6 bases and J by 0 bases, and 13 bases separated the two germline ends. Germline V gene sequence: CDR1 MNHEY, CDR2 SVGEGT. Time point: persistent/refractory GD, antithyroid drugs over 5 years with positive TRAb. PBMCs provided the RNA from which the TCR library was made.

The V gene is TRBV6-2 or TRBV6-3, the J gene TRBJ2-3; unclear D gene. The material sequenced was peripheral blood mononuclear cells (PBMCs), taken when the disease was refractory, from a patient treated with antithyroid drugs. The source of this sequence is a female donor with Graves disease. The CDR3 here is CASRLTSTSTDTQYF. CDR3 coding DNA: TGTGCCAGCAGGCTGACTTCGACTAGCACAGATACGCAGTATTTT.